This T cell receptor beta chain was recovered during a study of blood T cells in healthy people across ages. It was with a sample-barcoded 5' primer and a J-beta primer mix that a second PCR of roughly 7 to 12 cycles was run. Every sample produced at least 3 million CDR3-containing paired-end reads. TCRdb reprocessed the 5' RACE reads with MiXCR, giving one entry per CDR3 protein. Altogether hundreds of thousands of distinct CDR3 sequences are present, under 25% being singletons, with the ten largest covering more than 3%. The study's findings and limits: TCR beta diversity tracked closely with naive T cell percentage. Relative to aged donors, long-lived donors carried more naive CD4+ cells and displayed higher diversity.

The V and J ends lost 6 bases and 7 bases, in that order; junction bases with no gene match: 4. There are 12 residues in the CDR3. Per germline, CDR1 SQVTM and CDR2 ANQGSEA. A note on this clonotype: The antigen is unknown.

The V and J genes are TRBV29-1 and TRBJ2-2; 8 positions match TRBD2. This receptor was identified in a man between 65 and 79 years old in good health. Sequenced input: blood. In nucleotides, the CDR3 is TGCAGCGTCGGAGCGGGAGTCGGGGAGCTGTTTTTT. Amino acid sequence: CSVGAGVGELFF.